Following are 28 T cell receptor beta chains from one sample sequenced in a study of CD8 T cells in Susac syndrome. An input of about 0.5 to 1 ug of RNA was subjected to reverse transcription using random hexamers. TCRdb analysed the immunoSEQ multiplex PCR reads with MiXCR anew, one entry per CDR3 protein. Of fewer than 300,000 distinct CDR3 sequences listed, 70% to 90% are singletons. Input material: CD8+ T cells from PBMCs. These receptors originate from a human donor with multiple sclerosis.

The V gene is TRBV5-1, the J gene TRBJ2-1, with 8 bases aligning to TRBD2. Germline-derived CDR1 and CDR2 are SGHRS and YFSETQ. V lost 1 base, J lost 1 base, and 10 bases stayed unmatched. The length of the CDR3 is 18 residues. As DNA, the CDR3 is TGCGCCAGCAGCTTGCTCTTCCTAGCGGGTCTATCCTACAATGAGCAGTTCTTC. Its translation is CASSLLFLAGLSYNEQFF.

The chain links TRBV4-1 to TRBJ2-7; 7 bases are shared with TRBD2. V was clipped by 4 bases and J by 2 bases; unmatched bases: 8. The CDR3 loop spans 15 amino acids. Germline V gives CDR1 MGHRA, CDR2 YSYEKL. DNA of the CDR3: TGCGCCAGCAGCCTCTCTGGCGGGAGTACCTACGAGCAGTACTTC. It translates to CASSLSGGSTYEQYF.

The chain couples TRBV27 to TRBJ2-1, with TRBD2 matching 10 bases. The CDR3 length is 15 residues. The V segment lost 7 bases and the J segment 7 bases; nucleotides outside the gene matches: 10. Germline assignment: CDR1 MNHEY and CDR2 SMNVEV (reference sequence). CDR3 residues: CASTYLAGAMNEQFF. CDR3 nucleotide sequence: TGTGCCAGCACCTATCTAGCGGGAGCTATGAATGAGCAGTTCTTC.

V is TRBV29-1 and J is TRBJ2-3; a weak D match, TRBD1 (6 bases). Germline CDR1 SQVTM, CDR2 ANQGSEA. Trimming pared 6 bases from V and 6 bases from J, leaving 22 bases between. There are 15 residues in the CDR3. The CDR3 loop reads CSVAAGELTSDTQYF. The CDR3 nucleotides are TGCAGCGTGGCCGCAGGGGAACTAACCAGTGATACGCAGTATTTT.

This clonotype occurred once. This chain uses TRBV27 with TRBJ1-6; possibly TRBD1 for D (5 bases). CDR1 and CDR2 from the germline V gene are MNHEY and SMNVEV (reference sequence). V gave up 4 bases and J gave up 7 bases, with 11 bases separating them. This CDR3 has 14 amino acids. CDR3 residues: CASSSPGVNSPLHF. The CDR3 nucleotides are TGTGCCAGCAGTTCGCCGGGGGTGAATTCACCCCTCCACTTT.

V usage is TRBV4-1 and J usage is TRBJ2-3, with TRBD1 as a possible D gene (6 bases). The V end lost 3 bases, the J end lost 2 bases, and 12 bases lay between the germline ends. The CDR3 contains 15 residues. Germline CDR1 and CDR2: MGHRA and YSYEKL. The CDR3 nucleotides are TGCGCCAGCAGCCAGGGACATCAAGACACAGATACGCAGTATTTT. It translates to CASSQGHQDTDTQYF.

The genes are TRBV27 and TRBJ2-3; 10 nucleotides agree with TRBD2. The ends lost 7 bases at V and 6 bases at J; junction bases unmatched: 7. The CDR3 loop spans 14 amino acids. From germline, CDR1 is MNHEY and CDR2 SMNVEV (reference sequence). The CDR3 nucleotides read TGTGCCAGCAACCGACCGGGACTAGCGGATACGCAGTATTTT. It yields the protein CASNRPGLADTQYF.

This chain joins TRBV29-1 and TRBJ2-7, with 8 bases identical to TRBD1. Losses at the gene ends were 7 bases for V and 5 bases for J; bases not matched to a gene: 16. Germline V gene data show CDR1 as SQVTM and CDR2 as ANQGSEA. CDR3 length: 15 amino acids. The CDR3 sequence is CSACQTGQVTDEQYF. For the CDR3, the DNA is TGCAGCGCTTGCCAGACGGGACAGGTAACCGACGAGCAGTACTTC.

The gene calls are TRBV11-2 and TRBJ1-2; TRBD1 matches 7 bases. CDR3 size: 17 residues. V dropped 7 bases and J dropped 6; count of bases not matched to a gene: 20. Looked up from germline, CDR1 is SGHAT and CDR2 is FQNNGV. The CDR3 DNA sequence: TGTGCCAGCACCCTATTTAGTGGGAACAGGGGTCTTCATGGCTACACCTTC. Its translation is CASTLFSGNRGLHGYTF.

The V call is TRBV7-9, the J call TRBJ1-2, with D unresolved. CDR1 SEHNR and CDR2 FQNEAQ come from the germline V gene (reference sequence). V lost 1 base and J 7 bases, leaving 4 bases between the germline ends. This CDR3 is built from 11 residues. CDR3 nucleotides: TGTGCCAGCAGCTTAGTCCCTGGCTACACCTTC. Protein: CASSLVPGYTF.

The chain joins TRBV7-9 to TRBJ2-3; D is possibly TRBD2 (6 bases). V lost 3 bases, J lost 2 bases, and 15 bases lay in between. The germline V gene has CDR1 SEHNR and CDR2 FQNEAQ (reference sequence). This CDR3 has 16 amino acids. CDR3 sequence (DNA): TGTGCCAGCAGCTTTTTGGATGCGGGACCCACAGATACGCAGTATTTT. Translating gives CASSFLDAGPTDTQYF. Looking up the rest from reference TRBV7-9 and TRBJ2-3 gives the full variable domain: DTGVSQNPRHKITKRGQNVTFRCDPISEHNRLYWYRQTLGQGPEFLTYFQNEAQLEKSRLLSDRFSAERPKGSFSTLEIQRTEQGDSAMYLCASSFLDAGPTDTQYFGPGTRLTVL.

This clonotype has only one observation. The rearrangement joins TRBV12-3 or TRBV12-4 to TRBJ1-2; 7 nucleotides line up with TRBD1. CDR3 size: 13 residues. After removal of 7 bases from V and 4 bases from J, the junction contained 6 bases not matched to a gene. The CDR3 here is CASTGQLFYGYTF. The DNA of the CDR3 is TGTGCCAGCACGGGACAGCTTTTCTATGGCTACACCTTC.

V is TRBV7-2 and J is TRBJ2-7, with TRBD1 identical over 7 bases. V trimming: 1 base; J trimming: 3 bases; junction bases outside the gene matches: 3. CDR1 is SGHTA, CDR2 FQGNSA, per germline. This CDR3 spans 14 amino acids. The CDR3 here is CASSLDPGGYEQYF. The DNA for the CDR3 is TGTGCCAGCAGCTTAGACCCAGGGGGCTACGAGCAGTACTTC.

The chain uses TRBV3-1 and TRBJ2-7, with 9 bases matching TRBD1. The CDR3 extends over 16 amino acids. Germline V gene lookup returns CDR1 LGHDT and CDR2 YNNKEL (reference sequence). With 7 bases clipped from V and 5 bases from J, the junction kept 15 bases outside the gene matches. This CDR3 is CASTLLAGTGIHEQYF. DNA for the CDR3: TGTGCCAGCACCCTCTTAGCAGGGACAGGGATCCACGAGCAGTACTTC.

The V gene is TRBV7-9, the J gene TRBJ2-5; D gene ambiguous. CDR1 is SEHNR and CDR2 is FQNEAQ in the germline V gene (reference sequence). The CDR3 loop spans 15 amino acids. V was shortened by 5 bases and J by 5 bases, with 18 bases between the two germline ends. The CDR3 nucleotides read TGTGCCAGCAGCCGCGGTGGGGTACGGGCCGAGACCCAGTACTTC. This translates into CASSRGGVRAETQYF.

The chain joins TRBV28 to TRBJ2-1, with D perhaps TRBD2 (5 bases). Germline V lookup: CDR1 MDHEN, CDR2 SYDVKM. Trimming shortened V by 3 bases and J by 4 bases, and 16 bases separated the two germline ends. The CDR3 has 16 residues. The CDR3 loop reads CASSFSIHTRYNEQFF. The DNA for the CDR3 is TGTGCCAGCAGTTTCTCCATCCACACTAGATACAATGAGCAGTTCTTC.

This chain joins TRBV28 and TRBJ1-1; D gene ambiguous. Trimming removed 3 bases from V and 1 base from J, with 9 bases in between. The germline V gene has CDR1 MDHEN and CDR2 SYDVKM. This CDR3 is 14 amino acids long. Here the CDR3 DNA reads TGTGCCAGCAGTTTTGACTGGGGGAACACTGAAGCTTTCTTT. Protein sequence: CASSFDWGNTEAFF.

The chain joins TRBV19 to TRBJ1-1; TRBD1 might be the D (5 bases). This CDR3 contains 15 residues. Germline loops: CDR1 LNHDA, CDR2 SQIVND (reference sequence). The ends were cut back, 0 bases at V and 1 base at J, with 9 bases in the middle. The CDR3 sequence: CASSIDAGGNTEAFF. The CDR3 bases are TGTGCCAGTAGTATAGATGCGGGGGGGAACACTGAAGCTTTCTTT.

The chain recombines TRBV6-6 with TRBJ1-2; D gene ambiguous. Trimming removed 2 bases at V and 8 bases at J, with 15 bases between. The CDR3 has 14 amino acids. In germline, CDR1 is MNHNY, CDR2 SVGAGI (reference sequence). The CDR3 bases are TGTGCCAGCAGTTACCCGGGCGAAATTAGAGGCTACACCTTC. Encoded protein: CASSYPGEIRGYTF.

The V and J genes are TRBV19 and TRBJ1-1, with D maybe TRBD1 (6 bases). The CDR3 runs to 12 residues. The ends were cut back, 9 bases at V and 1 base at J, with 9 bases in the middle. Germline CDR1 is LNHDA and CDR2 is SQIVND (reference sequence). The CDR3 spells CASAGQNTEAFF. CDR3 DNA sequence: TGTGCCAGCGCGGGACAGAACACTGAAGCTTTCTTT.

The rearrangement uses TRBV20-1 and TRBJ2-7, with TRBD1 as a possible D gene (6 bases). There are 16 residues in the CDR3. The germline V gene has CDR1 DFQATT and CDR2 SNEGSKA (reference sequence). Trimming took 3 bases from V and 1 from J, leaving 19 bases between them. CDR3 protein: CSARPTPGHRSYEQYF. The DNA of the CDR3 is TGCAGTGCTAGGCCAACACCGGGACATAGATCCTACGAGCAGTACTTC.

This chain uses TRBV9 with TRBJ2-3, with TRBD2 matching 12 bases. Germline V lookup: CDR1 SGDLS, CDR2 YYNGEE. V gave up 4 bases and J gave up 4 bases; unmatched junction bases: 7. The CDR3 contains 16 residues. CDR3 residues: CASSSSTSGRPDTQYF. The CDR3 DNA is TGTGCCAGCAGCTCCTCGACTAGCGGGAGACCAGATACGCAGTATTTT.

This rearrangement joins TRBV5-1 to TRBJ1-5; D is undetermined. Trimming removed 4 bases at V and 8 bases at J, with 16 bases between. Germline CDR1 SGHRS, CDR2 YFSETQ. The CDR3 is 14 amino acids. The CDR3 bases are TGCGCCAGCAGCCACCGACCCGGAGGGAAGCCCCAGCATTTT. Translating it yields CASSHRPGGKPQHF.

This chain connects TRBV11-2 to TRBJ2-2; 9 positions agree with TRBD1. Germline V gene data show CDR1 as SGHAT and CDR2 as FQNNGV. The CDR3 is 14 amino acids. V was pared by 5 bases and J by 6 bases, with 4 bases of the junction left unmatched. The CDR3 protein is CASSHTGGSGELFF. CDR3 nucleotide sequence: TGTGCCAGCAGCCATACAGGGGGCTCCGGGGAGCTGTTTTTT.

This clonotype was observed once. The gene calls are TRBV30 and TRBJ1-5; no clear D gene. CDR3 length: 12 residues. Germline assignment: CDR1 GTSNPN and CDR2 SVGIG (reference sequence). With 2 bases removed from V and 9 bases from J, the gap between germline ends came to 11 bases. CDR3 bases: TGTGCCTGGAGTACCCCCCGGGGGCCCCAGCATTTT. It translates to CAWSTPRGPQHF.

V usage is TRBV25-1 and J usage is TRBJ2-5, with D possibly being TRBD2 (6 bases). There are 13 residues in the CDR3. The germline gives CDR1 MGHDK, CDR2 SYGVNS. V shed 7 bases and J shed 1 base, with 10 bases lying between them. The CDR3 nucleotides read TGTGCCAGCACCCCAGCGGGCCAAGAGACCCAGTACTTC. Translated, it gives CASTPAGQETQYF.

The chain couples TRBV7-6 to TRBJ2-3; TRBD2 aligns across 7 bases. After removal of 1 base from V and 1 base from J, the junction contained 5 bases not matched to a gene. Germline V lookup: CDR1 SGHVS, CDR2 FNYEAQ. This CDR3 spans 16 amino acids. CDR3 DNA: TGTGCCAGCAGCTTAGACGGGAGGCCCCGCACAGATACGCAGTATTTT. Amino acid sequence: CASSLDGRPRTDTQYF. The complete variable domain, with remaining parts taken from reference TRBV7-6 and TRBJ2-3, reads GAGVSQSPRYKVTKRGQDVALRCDPISGHVSLYWYRQALGQGPEFLTYFNYEAQQDKSGLPNDRFSAERPEGSISTLTIQRTEQRDSAMYRCASSLDGRPRTDTQYFGPGTRLTVL.

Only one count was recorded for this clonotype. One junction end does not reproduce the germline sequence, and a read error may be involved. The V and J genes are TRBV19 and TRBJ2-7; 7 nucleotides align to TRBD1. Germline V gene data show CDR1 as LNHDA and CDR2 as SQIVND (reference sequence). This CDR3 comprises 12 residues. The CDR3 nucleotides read TGTGCCAGTAGTATTTCCGGGACAGCCCAGATGTTC. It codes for CASSISGTAQMF.